Sequencing of this TCR beta chain was carried out in a study of blood T cells in healthy people across ages. A second PCR of roughly 7 to 11 cycles used a sample-barcoded 5' primer and a J-beta primer mix. TCRdb redid the calling of the 5' RACE reads with MiXCR, one entry per CDR3 protein. The repertoire holds approximately 680,000 distinct CDR3 sequences, with less than 40% as singletons. This clonotype turned up a few times. Sequencing was performed on blood. The source of this sequence is a woman of 80 years or more in good health.

The CDR3, as DNA: TGCGCCAGCAGCTTTCAGGGAGGGCCTGAAGCTTTCTTT. Protein: CASSFQGGPEAFF. The chain links TRBV5-1 to TRBJ1-1; possibly TRBD1 for D (5 bases). Trimming left V 2 bases short and J 6 bases short, with 11 bases between. Germline V gene data show CDR1 as SGHRS and CDR2 as YFSETQ. This CDR3 region has 13 residues.